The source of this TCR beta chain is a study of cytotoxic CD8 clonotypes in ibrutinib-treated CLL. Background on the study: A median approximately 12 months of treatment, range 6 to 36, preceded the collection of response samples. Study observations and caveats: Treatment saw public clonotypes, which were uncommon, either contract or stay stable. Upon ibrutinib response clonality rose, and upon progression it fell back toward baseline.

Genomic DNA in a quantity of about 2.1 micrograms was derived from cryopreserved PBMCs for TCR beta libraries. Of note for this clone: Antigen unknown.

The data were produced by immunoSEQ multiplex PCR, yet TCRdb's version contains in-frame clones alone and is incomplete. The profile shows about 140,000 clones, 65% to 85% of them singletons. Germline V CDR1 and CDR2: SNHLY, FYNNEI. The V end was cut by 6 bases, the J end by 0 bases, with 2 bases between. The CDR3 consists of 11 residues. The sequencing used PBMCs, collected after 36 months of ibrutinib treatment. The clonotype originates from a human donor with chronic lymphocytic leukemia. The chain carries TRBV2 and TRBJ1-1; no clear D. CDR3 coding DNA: TGTGCCAGCAGGGTGAACACTGAAGCTTTCTTT. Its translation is CASRVNTEAFF. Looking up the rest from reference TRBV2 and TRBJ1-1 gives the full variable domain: EPEVTQTPSHQVTQMGQEVILRCVPISNHLYFYWYRQILGQKVEFLVSFYNNEISEKSEIFDDQFSVERPDGSNFTLKIRSTKLEDSAMYFCASRVNTEAFFGQGTRLTVV.